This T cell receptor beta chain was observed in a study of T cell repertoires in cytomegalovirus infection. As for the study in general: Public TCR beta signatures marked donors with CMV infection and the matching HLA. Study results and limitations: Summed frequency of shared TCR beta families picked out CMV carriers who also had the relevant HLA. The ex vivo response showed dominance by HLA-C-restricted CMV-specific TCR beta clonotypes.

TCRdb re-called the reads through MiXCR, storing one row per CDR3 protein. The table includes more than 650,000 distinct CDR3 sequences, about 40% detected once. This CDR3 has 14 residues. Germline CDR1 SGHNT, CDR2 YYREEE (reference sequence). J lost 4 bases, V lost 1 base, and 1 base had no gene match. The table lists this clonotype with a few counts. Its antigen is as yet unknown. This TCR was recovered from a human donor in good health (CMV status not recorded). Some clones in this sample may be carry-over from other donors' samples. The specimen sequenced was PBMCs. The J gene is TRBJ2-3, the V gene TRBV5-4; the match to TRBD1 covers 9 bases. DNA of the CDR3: TGTGCCAGCAGCTTGAGACAGGGGGCAGATACGCAGTATTTT. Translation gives CASSLRQGADTQYF. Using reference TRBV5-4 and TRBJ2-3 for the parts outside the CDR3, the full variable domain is ETGVTQSPTHLIKTRGQQVTLRCSSQSGHNTVSWYQQALGQGPQFIFQYYREEENGRGNFPPRFSGLQFPNYSSELNVNALELDDSALYLCASSLRQGADTQYFGPGTRLTVL.